This T cell receptor beta chain was captured by sequencing in a study of chemoradiotherapy in HPV16-positive cancers. Looking at the study overall: Candidate HPV-specific clones and shared TCR motifs came from a couple of HPV16-positive patients.

Overall study findings and caveats: HPV-responsive T-cell expansion during chemoradiotherapy was linked to improved recurrence-free survival in HPV16-positive patients. Non-HPV-specific T cells did not expand in tumors during treatment, whereas candidate HPV-specific clones and E7-related motifs did.

Repertoires were sampled repeatedly during chemoradiotherapy. V gave up 3 bases and J gave up 3 bases, with 15 bases separating them. Germline V lookup: CDR1 SGDLS, CDR2 YYNGEE. This CDR3 has 15 residues. This clone came up once. Its specificity is not known. Using immunoSEQ multiplex PCR, the repertoire was profiled, and TCRdb retains in-frame clones only, with some absent. The sample contains more than 15,000 clones, 85% to 95% of which appear only once. The chain links TRBV9 to TRBJ1-1; possibly TRBD1 for D (6 bases). The sample in question was blood, obtained from a patient who underwent chemoradiotherapy. The source of this sequence is a human donor with HPV-associated anogenital cancer. The CDR3 DNA sequence: TGTGCCAGCAGCGCCTTCAGGGGCTCGGACACTGAAGCTTTCTTT. This encodes CASSAFRGSDTEAFF. The whole variable domain, filled in from reference TRBV9 and TRBJ1-1, reads DSGVTQTPKHLITATGQRVTLRCSPRSGDLSVYWYQQSLDQGLQFLIQYYNGEERAKGNILERFSAQQFPDLHSELNLSSLELGDSALYFCASSAFRGSDTEAFFGQGTRLTVV.